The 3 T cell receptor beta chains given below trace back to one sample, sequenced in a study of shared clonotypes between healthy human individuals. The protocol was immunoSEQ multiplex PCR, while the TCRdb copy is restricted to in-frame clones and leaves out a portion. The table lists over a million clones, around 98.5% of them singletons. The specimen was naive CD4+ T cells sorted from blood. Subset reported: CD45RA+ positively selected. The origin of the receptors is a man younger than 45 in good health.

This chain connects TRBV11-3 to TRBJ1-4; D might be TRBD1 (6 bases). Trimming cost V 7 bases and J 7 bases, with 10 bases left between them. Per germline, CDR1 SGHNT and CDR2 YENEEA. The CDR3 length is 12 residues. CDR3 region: CASIQGPEKLFF. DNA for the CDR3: TGTGCCAGCATCCAGGGGCCTGAAAAACTGTTTTTT.

The CDR3 sequence is CASTLQGGNQPQHF. The CDR3 nucleotides are TGTGCCAGCACCCTACAGGGGGGCAATCAGCCCCAGCATTTT. The gene calls are TRBV28 and TRBJ1-5; TRBD1 aligns across 8 bases. The ends lost 7 bases at V and 2 bases at J; junction bases unmatched: 4. In germline, CDR1 is MDHEN, CDR2 SYDVKM. This CDR3 comprises 14 residues.

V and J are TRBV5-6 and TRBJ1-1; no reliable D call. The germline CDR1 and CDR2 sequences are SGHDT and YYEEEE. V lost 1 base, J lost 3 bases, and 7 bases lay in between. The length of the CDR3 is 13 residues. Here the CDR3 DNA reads TGTGCCAGCAGCTTGATGGGGTACACTGAAGCTTTCTTT. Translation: CASSLMGYTEAFF.